The 6 T cell receptor beta chains reported below all come from one sample, sequenced in a study of blood T cell repertoires in COVID-19. The data were produced by immunoSEQ multiplex PCR, yet TCRdb's version contains in-frame clones alone and is incomplete. The sample has roughly 100,000 clones, 70% to 80% seen once. Sequencing was performed on peripheral blood. The receptors shown here come from a man aged 55 to 69 with active or convalescent COVID-19.

Only one count was recorded for this clone. V and J are TRBV12-3 or TRBV12-4 and TRBJ2-7; 7 positions match TRBD2. The CDR3 totals 12 residues. V trimming: 3 bases; J trimming: 7 bases; junction bases outside the gene matches: 3. The CDR3 loop is CASSLGGFEQYF. CDR3 DNA sequence: TGTGCCAGCAGTTTGGGAGGGTTTGAGCAGTACTTC.

J is TRBJ1-3 and V is TRBV30; D possibly corresponds to TRBD1 (6 bases). Germline V gene sequence: CDR1 GTSNPN, CDR2 SVGIG (reference sequence). Trimming left V 4 bases short and J 2 bases short, with 18 bases between. The CDR3 extends over 16 amino acids. CDR3 amino acids: CAWTLPRGSTGNTIYF. In nucleotides, the CDR3 is TGTGCCTGGACCCTACCCAGGGGATCTACTGGAAACACCATATATTTT.

The chain recombines TRBV29-1 with TRBJ1-3; 7 bases align to TRBD1. Germline V gene lookup returns CDR1 SQVTM and CDR2 ANQGSEA. The V gene end was trimmed by 2 bases and the J gene end by 0 bases; junction bases not matched to a gene: 7. The CDR3 length is 16 residues. The CDR3 DNA is TGCAGCGTTGAATGGGCACAGGGGATCTCTGGAAACACCATATATTTT. Protein: CSVEWAQGISGNTIYF.

The chain joins TRBV28 to TRBJ1-2; 8 bases agree with TRBD1. V was pared by 7 bases and J by 4 bases, with 5 bases of the junction left unmatched. The CDR3 spans 13 residues. The germline gives CDR1 MDHEN, CDR2 SYDVKM. CDR3: CASTPGGRYGYTF. The CDR3 DNA reads as TGTGCCAGCACCCCAGGGGGCCGCTATGGCTACACCTTC.

The V gene is TRBV5-1, the J gene TRBJ2-2, with 9 positions matching TRBD2. V trimming: 0 bases; J trimming: 6 bases; junction bases outside the gene matches: 3. CDR1 is SGHRS, CDR2 YFSETQ, per germline. The CDR3 totals 15 residues. The CDR3 sequence: CASSLGGRAAGELFF. CDR3 bases: TGCGCCAGCAGCTTGGGCGGGAGGGCCGCCGGGGAGCTGTTTTTT.

V is TRBV3-1 (or the pseudogene TRBV3-2) and J is TRBJ1-1, with 7 bases that match TRBD1. The CDR3 is 14 amino acids. The germline CDR1 and CDR2 sequences are LGHDT and YNNKEL (reference sequence). J was trimmed by 1 base and V by 2 bases; bases with no gene match: 1. CDR3 DNA: TGTGCCAGCAGCCAAAGGGGGCAGAACACTGAAGCTTTCTTT. Translating it yields CASSQRGQNTEAFF.